This TCR beta chain is drawn from a study of cytomegalovirus exposure and HLA in healthy donors. Findings and caveats of the study: The only immune exposure information that was available was CMV serostatus. By a later analysis, the bulk of CMV-associated TCR beta chains appeared HLA-restricted. Later findings reportedly placed an Asian-associated ancestry cluster below the roughly 730-donor mean for N-insertions. Using a false discovery rate of 0.05, a later analysis showed that around 16,000 TCR beta sequences were associated with HLA alleles.

13 Jbeta primers and 60 Vbeta primers were used for the PCR. Clones were read by immunoSEQ multiplex PCR, and TCRdb kept only the in-frame ones, dropping some. Of about 190,000 clones in the sample, about four fifths are singletons; the top ten hold about 1.8%. Turning to this clone: Antigen: not known.

V dropped 0 bases and J dropped 0 bases, with 13 bases sitting between them. Germline loops: CDR1 SGDLS, CDR2 YYNGEE. The CDR3 has 16 residues. The genes are TRBV9 and TRBJ2-7; perhaps TRBD2 as D (6 bases). The origin of this receptor is a man aged 18 to 29 in good health and CMV-seronegative. Input material: PBMCs. For the CDR3, the DNA is TGTGCCAGCAGCGTAGCCGGGACTGGATACTCCTACGAGCAGTACTTC. This sequence encodes CASSVAGTGYSYEQYF.